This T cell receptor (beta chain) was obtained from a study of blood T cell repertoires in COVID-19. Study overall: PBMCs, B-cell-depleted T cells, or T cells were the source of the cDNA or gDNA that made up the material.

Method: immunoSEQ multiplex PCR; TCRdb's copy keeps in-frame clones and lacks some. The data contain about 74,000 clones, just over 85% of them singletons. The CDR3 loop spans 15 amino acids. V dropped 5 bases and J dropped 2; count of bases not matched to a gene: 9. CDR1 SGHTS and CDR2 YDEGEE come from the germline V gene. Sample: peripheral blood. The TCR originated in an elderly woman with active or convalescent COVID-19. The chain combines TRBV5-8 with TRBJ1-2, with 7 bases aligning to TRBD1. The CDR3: CASSTPYRGNYGYTF. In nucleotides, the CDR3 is TGTGCCAGCAGTACACCCTACAGGGGAAACTATGGCTACACCTTC.